This TCR beta chain came from a study of glioma-infiltrating T cells after dendritic cell vaccination. Study-level results: Higher TCR clonality did not directly relate to longer survival. Only a small number of patients had complete blood and tumor samples.

In the case of this clone: Its cognate antigen is unknown.

The PCR used 60 V beta and 13 J beta primers. The repertoire was sequenced with immunoSEQ multiplex PCR; TCRdb's copy has only in-frame clones and lacks some. This table holds approximately 50,000 clones, around 91% found once. Time point indicated: after dendritic cell vaccination, including at tumor progression/relapse. Only patients with spare fresh-frozen tumor and over two years of follow-up were included. V was pared by 6 bases and J by 1 base, with 10 bases between. The CDR3 sequence is 13 residues long. The germline CDR1 and CDR2 sequences are SGDLS and YYNGEE. The V call is TRBV9, the J call TRBJ1-1; D is unresolved. Source: blood, taken after dendritic cell vaccination. This clonotype originated in a human donor with glioblastoma. The CDR3 DNA is TGTGCCAGCAATGCGGGAGGGAACACTGAAGCTTTCTTT. Protein product: CASNAGGNTEAFF.